A single sample is the source of the 26 T cell receptor beta chains below, sequenced in a study of molecular identifiers for immune sequencing clone quantification. TCRdb itself ran the PCR reads through MiXCR, one entry per CDR3 protein. This table holds about 68,000 distinct CDR3 sequences, roughly 20% found once. Source material: naive CD8+ T cells from blood, with Jurkat cell RNA spiked in. This sample's subset: FACS-sorted CD8+CD4-CCR7+CD45RA+ naive T cells. The source is a human donor in good health. Some libraries in this study had Jurkat cell RNA spiked in.

This clonotype was seen at least ten times. The V gene is TRBV7-6, the J gene TRBJ2-2; no clear D. V was pared by 3 bases and J by 7 bases, with 9 bases between. Looked up from germline, CDR1 is SGHVS and CDR2 is FNYEAQ. CDR3 length: 13 amino acids. This CDR3 reads CASSFKYFGELFF. DNA for the CDR3: TGTGCCAGCAGCTTTAAGTATTTCGGGGAGCTGTTTTTT.

This clonotype came up many times. The genes are TRBV7-8 and TRBJ2-7, with D perhaps matching TRBD2 (5 bases). The CDR3 has 14 residues. Germline values: CDR1 SGHVS, CDR2 FQNEAQ. V lost 5 bases, J lost 2 bases, and 13 bases lay in between. CDR3 protein: CASSGGSYAYEQYF. The CDR3 DNA reads as TGTGCCAGCAGCGGAGGCAGTTATGCCTACGAGCAGTACTTC.

This clonotype occurred many times. The rearrangement links TRBV7-6 to TRBJ2-3; maybe TRBD2 (6 bases). Germline loops: CDR1 SGHVS, CDR2 FNYEAQ. The CDR3 extends over 14 amino acids. The germline V and J ends were trimmed by 5 bases and 1 base, with 10 bases remaining between them. This CDR3 is CASSGGGGTDTQYF. CDR3 sequence (DNA): TGTGCCAGCAGCGGTGGCGGGGGCACAGATACGCAGTATTTT.

The chain uses TRBV11-2 and TRBJ1-5; 7 nucleotides align to TRBD1. The CDR3 runs 15 residues. Unmatched junction bases numbered 8, after V lost 5 bases and J lost 4 bases. Looked up from germline, CDR1 is SGHAT and CDR2 is FQNNGV. CDR3 coding DNA: TGTGCCAGCAGCAGCACAGGGGCCCTGAATCAGCCCCAGCATTTT. Amino acids: CASSSTGALNQPQHF.

This clonotype was seen many times. V and J are TRBV2 and TRBJ1-2; D is undetermined. V was shortened by 2 bases and J by 4 bases, with 11 bases between the two germline ends. The CDR3 extends over 14 amino acids. In germline, CDR1 is SNHLY, CDR2 FYNNEI. For the CDR3, the DNA is TGTGCCAGCAGTGAAACGGAAACAGTCTATGGCTACACCTTC. Amino acids: CASSETETVYGYTF. The complete variable domain, with remaining parts taken from reference TRBV2 and TRBJ1-2, reads EPEVTQTPSHQVTQMGQEVILRCVPISNHLYFYWYRQILGQKVEFLVSFYNNEISEKSEIFDDQFSVERPDGSNFTLKIRSTKLEDSAMYFCASSETETVYGYTFGSGTRLTVV.

Regarding this clonotype: A much larger clone sits a single nucleotide away, making a read error possible. V gene TRBV27 combines with J gene TRBJ2-5, with D tentatively TRBD2 (5 bases). Deletions cut 3 bases from V and 5 bases from J, with 13 bases between. The germline gives CDR1 MNHEY, CDR2 SMNVEV (reference sequence). The CDR3 contains 14 residues. This CDR3 reads CASSLVRAAETQYF. The CDR3 DNA follows: TGTGCCAGCAGTTTGGTGCGGGCCGCCGAGACCCAGTACTTC.

The chain joins TRBV13 to TRBJ2-7; 9 bases align to TRBD2. J gave up 6 bases and V 4 bases, and 16 bases lay outside the gene matches. The CDR3 is 17 residues long. Looked up from germline, CDR1 is PRHDT and CDR2 is FYEKMQ (reference sequence). The CDR3 bases are TGTGCCAGCAGCTCGGAACCCGGGACTAGCAATCACGTCGAGCAGTACTTC. Translating gives CASSSEPGTSNHVEQYF.

Concerning this clonotype: At one end, the junction sequence differs from germline, possibly due to a read error. CDR3 protein: CSARPTGSGTDTQHF. The DNA for the CDR3 is TGCAGTGCTAGACCCACGGGGTCTGGTACAGATACGCAGCATTTC. This chain connects TRBV20-1 to TRBJ2-3, with D perhaps TRBD2 (5 bases). This CDR3 is built from 15 residues. CDR1 and CDR2 (germline): DFQATT, SNEGSKA (reference sequence).

Comment on this clonotype: Given a much more abundant clone one base away, this may be a read error. V and J are TRBV7-7 and TRBJ1-4; 7 bases map to TRBD1. The CDR3 is 15 amino acids. The germline V gene encodes CDR1 SSHAT and CDR2 FNYEAQ (reference sequence). CDR3 nucleotides: TGTGCTAGCAGCTACCACAGGGGCGGAGATGAAAAACTGTTTTTT. As protein: CASSYHRGGDEKLFF. Variable domain in full (rest from reference TRBV7-7 and TRBJ1-4): GAGVSQSPRYKVTKRGQDVTLRCDPISSHATLYWYQQALGQGPEFLTYFNYEAQPDKSGLPSDRFSAERPEGSISTLTIQRTEQRDSAMYRCASSYHRGGDEKLFFGSGTQLSVL.

This clonotype was observed a handful of times. J is TRBJ2-1 and V is TRBV20-1; 12 bases map to TRBD2. Germline V gives CDR1 DFQATT, CDR2 SNEGSKA (reference sequence). V shed 1 base, J shed 2 bases, and the junction held 9 bases outside the gene matches. The CDR3 is made up of 18 amino acids. The CDR3 DNA is TGCAGTGCTAGAGTTGTGACTAGCGGGAGTTTTCCCTACAATGAGCAGTTCTTC. Translating gives CSARVVTSGSFPYNEQFF.

This clonotype was observed many times. V is TRBV4-1 and J is TRBJ2-2; D is perhaps TRBD1 or TRBD2 (5 bases each). The CDR3 runs 14 residues. V lost 6 bases and J 4 bases, leaving 12 bases between the germline ends. Germline V CDR1 and CDR2: MGHRA, YSYEKL. CDR3 in amino acids: CASSETGPTGELFF. The CDR3 DNA follows: TGCGCCAGCAGTGAGACGGGGCCCACCGGGGAGCTGTTTTTT.

Details on this clonotype: One end of the junction varies from germline; a read error may be responsible. The chain uses TRBV12-3 or TRBV12-4 and TRBJ2-3, with 11 bases identical to TRBD2. CDR3 length equals 15 residues. The CDR3 coding sequence is TGTGCCAGCAGCTTAGCGGGAGGGCGGGTAGATACGCAGTATTTT. It translates to CASSLAGGRVDTQYF.

The rearrangement links TRBV9 to TRBJ1-2, with a tentative D call TRBD1 (6 bases). V was shortened by 3 bases and J by 5 bases, with 8 bases between the two germline ends. Germline loops: CDR1 SGDLS, CDR2 YYNGEE. The CDR3 has 12 amino acids. CDR3 sequence (DNA): TGTGCCAGCAGCGATACAGGGTATGGCTACACCTTC. Its translation is CASSDTGYGYTF.

The rearrangement links TRBV6-6 to TRBJ1-2, with D perhaps matching TRBD1 (6 bases). Between the trimmed V and J ends, which lost 6 bases and 4 bases, there was a span of 21 bases. The CDR3 covers 16 residues. Germline V gene sequence: CDR1 MNHNY, CDR2 SVGAGI (reference sequence). The CDR3 region is CASSPRDTYRVYGYTF. The CDR3 DNA follows: TGTGCCAGCAGCCCGCGGGACACTTATCGGGTCTATGGCTACACCTTC.

This clonotype was detected ten times or more. The chain couples TRBV19 to TRBJ1-2; D unresolved. Germline values: CDR1 LNHDA, CDR2 SQIVND (reference sequence). V was clipped by 2 bases and J by 0 bases, with 10 bases between them. The CDR3 runs 15 residues. The CDR3 DNA follows: TGTGCCAGTAGTATAACCGCGGCAACTAACTATGGCTACACCTTC. Translated, it gives CASSITAATNYGYTF.

This clonotype has ten or more counts. The CDR3 spells CASVAGGTANEKLFF. In nucleotides, the CDR3 is TGTGCCAGCGTCGCCGGGGGGACGGCTAATGAAAAACTGTTTTTT. This rearrangement joins TRBV12-3 or TRBV12-4 to TRBJ1-4; tentatively, D is TRBD1 (5 bases). The CDR3 runs 15 residues. V lost 8 bases to trimming and J lost 3 bases, with 16 bases between them.

This clonotype appeared many times. The V gene is TRBV7-2, the J gene TRBJ2-7; the D is unclear. V was trimmed by 1 base and J by 0 bases, leaving 7 bases between them. This CDR3 has 14 amino acids. Germline CDR1 is SGHTA and CDR2 is FQGNSA. CDR3: CASSLVTPSYEQYF. CDR3 DNA: TGTGCCAGCAGCTTAGTTACCCCCTCCTACGAGCAGTACTTC.

With regard to this clonotype: This may stem from a read error, because a much larger clone lies one nucleotide away. The genes are TRBV7-6 and TRBJ2-5; tentative D call: TRBD2 (5 bases). Looked up from germline, CDR1 is SGHVS and CDR2 is FNYEAQ. This CDR3 region has 14 residues. CDR3 sequence: CASSKGLLQETRYF. CDR3 DNA: TGTGCCAGCAGCAAAGGACTGCTCCAAGAGACCCGGTACTTC.

As to this clonotype: A much larger clone differs from this one at a single base, so this may be a read error. The gene calls are TRBV10-3 and TRBJ2-2; D not resolved. Deletions cut 4 bases from V and 4 bases from J, with 7 bases between. CDR1 is ENHRY and CDR2 is SYGVKD in the germline V gene. This CDR3 region has 13 residues. CDR3 bases: TGTGCCATCAGTGTGGCTCTCACCGGGGAGCTGTTTTTT. Its protein is CAISVALTGELFF.

This clonotype was seen a few times. It may be a read error: a sequence one base away is much more abundant. The chain recombines TRBV4-1 with TRBJ2-7, with TRBD1 as a possible D gene (6 bases). The CDR3 spans 15 residues. Germline CDR1 and CDR2: MGHRA and YSYEKL. For the CDR3, the DNA is TGCGCCAGCAGCCAAGAAAGGGGGTTTTCCTACGAGCAGCACTTC. Translating gives CASSQERGFSYEQHF.

This clonotype was recorded only once. A much more abundant neighbour one base away suggests this may be a read error. The chain joins TRBV4-1 to TRBJ2-7; D may be TRBD1 (5 bases). Germline CDR1 and CDR2: MGHRA and YSYEKL. The CDR3 spans 15 residues. The CDR3 DNA sequence: TGCGCCAGCGGCCAAGTTGCACGGACACCCTACGAGCAGTACTTC. It is translated as CASGQVARTPYEQYF.

The rearrangement uses TRBV12-3 or TRBV12-4 and TRBJ2-7; the D is unclear. Trimming stripped 4 bases from V and 0 bases from J, with 10 bases between. The CDR3 is 14 residues long. The CDR3 sequence: CASSYAGSSYEQYF. The CDR3 DNA is TGTGCCAGCAGTTACGCAGGAAGCTCCTACGAGCAGTACTTC.

This clonotype appeared a single time. A much larger clone lies a single base off, so this may be a read error. This chain connects TRBV18 to TRBJ2-1; no reliable D call. Germline CDR1 reads KGHSH; CDR2 reads LQKENI. The CDR3 runs to 16 residues. V shed 8 bases and J shed 4 bases, with 21 bases lying between them. For the CDR3, the DNA is TGTGCCAGCCCCCCCCCGGAATGGACGGTTTACAATGAGCAGTTCTTC. Translation: CASPPPEWTVYNEQFF.

The rearrangement joins TRBV11-2 to TRBJ2-7, with 11 bases matching TRBD2. There are 19 residues in the CDR3. CDR1 and CDR2 (germline): SGHAT, FQNNGV. J was trimmed by 7 bases and V by 4 bases; bases with no gene match: 21. As DNA, the CDR3 is TGTGCCAGCAGCTCCACTCCGGGACTAGCGGCCTTTCGGGAGGGGGAGCAGTACTTC. Protein product: CASSSTPGLAAFREGEQYF. Together with reference TRBV11-2 and TRBJ2-7, the CDR3 gives the full variable domain: EAGVAQSPRYKIIEKRQSVAFWCNPISGHATLYWYQQILGQGPKLLIQFQNNGVVDDSQLPKDRFSAERLKGVDSTLKIQPAKLEDSAVYLCASSSTPGLAAFREGEQYFGPGTRLTVT.

The rearrangement uses TRBV29-1 and TRBJ2-7; D not certain. This CDR3 is 14 amino acids long. Trimming took 4 bases from V and 2 from J, leaving 15 bases between them. Germline V gene lookup returns CDR1 SQVTM and CDR2 ANQGSEA. CDR3 DNA: TGCAGCGTTGGATCAGGAATTGACCCCTACGAGCAGTACTTC. This translates into CSVGSGIDPYEQYF.

This clonotype showed up many times. The V gene is TRBV7-2, the J gene TRBJ2-3; D not certain. Trimming shortened V by 1 base and J by 4 bases, and 9 bases separated the two germline ends. Per the germline V gene, CDR1 is SGHTA and CDR2 is FQGNSA. This CDR3 comprises 14 residues. CDR3 sequence (DNA): TGTGCCAGCAGCTTAGAACCTTTTCCAGATACGCAGTATTTT. Translating gives CASSLEPFPDTQYF.